What follows are 24 T cell receptor beta chains derived from one specimen sequenced in a study of T cells in tumors after PD-1 blockade. Only in-frame clones appear in the TCRdb table, and some are missing; sequencing was by immunoSEQ multiplex PCR. The data hold around 14,000 clones, with roughly two thirds observed a single time. Here the sequenced sample was tumor tissue, taken after anti-PD-1 treatment. These TCRs come from a human donor with cutaneous squamous cell carcinoma.

The CDR3 protein is CASSLRSSNGYTF. The CDR3, as DNA: TGTGCCAGCAGCTTAAGGTCCTCAAACGGCTACACCTTC. The rearrangement uses TRBV7-2 and TRBJ1-2; D is uncertain. Trimming shortened V by 2 bases and J by 8 bases, and 12 bases separated the two germline ends. The CDR3 runs to 13 residues. Germline V gene lookup returns CDR1 SGHTA and CDR2 FQGNSA.

The genes are TRBV5-1 and TRBJ1-2; D call uncertain. CDR3 length equals 14 residues. Trimming stripped 0 bases from V and 3 bases from J, with 9 bases between. CDR1 and CDR2 (germline): SGHRS, YFSETQ. CDR3 coding DNA: TGCGCCAGCAGCTTGGCACGGGAAGACTATGGCTACACCTTC. Amino acids: CASSLAREDYGYTF.

The sample holds a few counts of this clone. The chain employs TRBV5-4 and TRBJ1-2; D may be TRBD1 (6 bases). Germline CDR1 reads SGHNT; CDR2 reads YYREEE (reference sequence). CDR3 length: 13 amino acids. Trimming removed 4 bases at V and 4 bases at J, with 11 bases between. CDR3 sequence (DNA): TGTGCCAGCAGCAGCACAGGGCTCTATGGCTACACCTTC. Translation gives CASSSTGLYGYTF.

The chain links TRBV7-2 to TRBJ2-3; TRBD2 aligns across 9 bases. The CDR3 extends over 17 amino acids. With 2 bases clipped from V and 4 bases from J, the junction kept 10 bases outside the gene matches. In germline, CDR1 is SGHTA, CDR2 FQGNSA. CDR3 region: CASSLLDGLAISDTQYF. CDR3 sequence (DNA): TGTGCCAGCAGCTTATTAGATGGACTAGCGATTTCAGATACGCAGTATTTT.

CDR3 bases: TGTGCCAGCAGCTTCGGACCGCGTGGAGACAATGAGCAGTTCTTC. Translation: CASSFGPRGDNEQFF. This chain connects TRBV7-9 to TRBJ2-1, with D uncertain. The CDR3 consists of 15 residues. Germline V gene lookup returns CDR1 SEHNR and CDR2 FQNEAQ (reference sequence). Trimming shortened V by 3 bases and J by 5 bases, and 14 bases separated the two germline ends.

V and J are TRBV27 and TRBJ1-2; D call uncertain. This CDR3 spans 13 amino acids. Per germline, CDR1 MNHEY and CDR2 SMNVEV (reference sequence). Trimming left V 5 bases short and J 4 bases short, with 11 bases between. CDR3 protein: CASSGVGGYGYTF. CDR3 DNA sequence: TGTGCCAGCAGTGGGGTGGGAGGCTATGGCTACACCTTC.

In its sample, this clone was seen a few times. The chain uses TRBV6-1 and TRBJ2-3; 8 nucleotides agree with TRBD2. The CDR3 loop spans 15 amino acids. The V gene end was trimmed by 3 bases and the J gene end by 2 bases; junction bases not matched to a gene: 4. Germline loops: CDR1 MNHNS, CDR2 SASEGT. The CDR3 sequence: CASSDSGAPTDTQYF. CDR3 coding DNA: TGTGCCAGCAGTGATAGCGGGGCCCCCACAGATACGCAGTATTTT.

CDR3 in amino acids: CASSQDGTSGRYEQFF. CDR3 nucleotide sequence: TGCGCCAGCAGCCAGGATGGGACTAGCGGGAGGTATGAGCAGTTCTTC. V is TRBV4-3 and J is TRBJ2-1; 15 bases agree with TRBD2. The CDR3 covers 16 residues. Germline CDR1 reads LGHNA; CDR2 reads YSLEER. V lost 3 bases and J lost 8; bases outside the gene matches: 5.

The rearrangement uses TRBV4-3 and TRBJ1-2; D call uncertain. CDR3 length equals 13 residues. CDR1 is LGHNA and CDR2 is YSLEER in the germline V gene. The ends were cut back, 1 base at V and 3 bases at J, with 6 bases in the middle. The CDR3 nucleotides are TGCGCCAGCAGCCAAGTCTTGGACTATGGCTACACCTTC. Its translation is CASSQVLDYGYTF.

This clone has a handful of counts. V usage is TRBV2 and J usage is TRBJ2-1; weak D call: TRBD1 (6 bases). CDR1 is SNHLY and CDR2 is FYNNEI in the germline V gene. This CDR3 has 13 amino acids. V was clipped by 9 bases and J by 5 bases, with 14 bases between them. As DNA, the CDR3 is TGTGCCAGGGGCCGGGACACTGACAATGAGCAGTTCTTC. Translated: CARGRDTDNEQFF.

The rearrangement uses TRBV30 and TRBJ1-1, with TRBD1 as a possible D gene (6 bases). Per the germline V gene, CDR1 is GTSNPN and CDR2 is SVGIG (reference sequence). The V end was cut by 3 bases, the J end by 1 base, with 15 bases between. The CDR3 consists of 15 residues. The CDR3 DNA reads TGTGCCTGGAGAGACACCGGGACACCGAACACTGAAGCTTTCTTT. This encodes CAWRDTGTPNTEAFF.

In this sample, this clone is large. The chain employs TRBV3-1 (or the pseudogene TRBV3-2) and TRBJ2-3; tentatively, D is TRBD2 (5 bases). This CDR3 is 19 amino acids long. Trimming removed 0 bases at V and 0 bases at J, with 19 bases between. The germline V gene encodes CDR1 LGHDT and CDR2 YNNKEL (reference sequence). CDR3 loop: CASSQDEGRIRYSTDTQYF. The CDR3 coding sequence is TGTGCCAGCAGCCAAGATGAGGGCAGAATAAGGTATAGCACAGATACGCAGTATTTT.

The V gene is TRBV18, the J gene TRBJ2-3; D might be TRBD1 or TRBD2, each matching 6 bases. The CDR3 totals 16 residues. Per germline, CDR1 KGHSH and CDR2 LQKENI. Trimming stripped 6 bases from V and 3 bases from J, with 19 bases between. The CDR3, as DNA: TGTGCCAGCTCGAAAAACTGGGGGGCCGATACAGATACGCAGTATTTT. Its protein is CASSKNWGADTDTQYF. The variable domain in full, completed from reference TRBV18 and TRBJ2-3, reads NAGVMQNPRHLVRRRGQEARLRCSPMKGHSHVYWYRQLPEEGLKFMVYLQKENIIDESGMPKERFSAEFPKEGPSILRIQQVVRGDSAAYFCASSKNWGADTDTQYFGPGTRLTVL.

The chain carries TRBV10-1 and TRBJ2-6; TRBD2 agrees at 7 bases. Germline CDR1 is WNHNN and CDR2 is SYGVQD (reference sequence). The CDR3 sequence is 15 residues long. With V trimmed by 6 bases and J by 2 bases, 4 bases remained unmatched. The CDR3 DNA follows: TGCGCCAGCAGGGGGGAGGGGACTGGGGCCAACGTCCTGACTTTC. Encoded protein: CASRGEGTGANVLTF.

The V gene is TRBV19, the J gene TRBJ1-3; no clear D. Germline CDR1 LNHDA, CDR2 SQIVND (reference sequence). The length of the CDR3 is 14 residues. V lost 3 bases and J 0 bases, leaving 6 bases between the germline ends. CDR3 in DNA: TGTGCCAGTAGTATCGGTTACTCTGGAAACACCATATATTTT. It is translated as CASSIGYSGNTIYF.

This chain joins TRBV13 and TRBJ2-1, with 8 bases aligning to TRBD2. CDR1 PRHDT and CDR2 FYEKMQ come from the germline V gene (reference sequence). There are 16 residues in the CDR3. J lost 6 bases, V lost 2 bases, and 9 bases had no gene match. CDR3 in amino acids: CASSLYGGAHSNEQFF. Written as DNA, the CDR3 is TGTGCCAGCAGCTTATACGGGGGGGCGCACTCCAATGAGCAGTTCTTC.

This chain uses TRBV18 with TRBJ2-2; 8 bases align to TRBD1. This CDR3 has 16 amino acids. The germline V gene has CDR1 KGHSH and CDR2 LQKENI. V dropped 8 bases and J dropped 1; count of bases not matched to a gene: 9. CDR3 protein: CASPPRTGRNTGELFF. Written as DNA, the CDR3 is TGTGCCAGCCCGCCGAGGACAGGGAGGAACACCGGGGAGCTGTTTTTT.

This chain connects TRBV6-5 to TRBJ2-5; D is ambiguous. The germline V gene has CDR1 MNHEY and CDR2 SVGAGI. The CDR3 has 12 residues. V was shortened by 6 bases and J by 5 bases, with 10 bases between the two germline ends. CDR3 protein: CASRSGRETQYF. CDR3 sequence (DNA): TGTGCCAGCAGATCCGGTCGGGAGACCCAGTACTTC.

This chain joins TRBV7-8 and TRBJ1-6; no firm D call. V was shortened by 6 bases and J by 10 bases, with 13 bases between the two germline ends. Per germline, CDR1 SGHVS and CDR2 FQNEAQ. The CDR3 consists of 13 residues. CDR3 region: CASSLKTESPLHF. The CDR3 coding sequence is TGTGCCAGCAGTTTGAAGACTGAGTCACCCCTCCACTTT.

This chain uses TRBV3-1 (or the pseudogene TRBV3-2) with TRBJ2-7; D ambiguous. There are 12 residues in the CDR3. The germline CDR1 and CDR2 sequences are LGHDT and YNNKEL (reference sequence). Trimming removed 3 bases at V and 2 bases at J, with 5 bases between. As DNA, the CDR3 is TGTGCCAGCAGCCATGAAACCTACGAGCAGTACTTC. Translation: CASSHETYEQYF.

V usage is TRBV29-1 and J usage is TRBJ1-1; 7 nucleotides line up with TRBD1. Per germline, CDR1 SQVTM and CDR2 ANQGSEA. With 6 bases clipped from V and 0 bases from J, the junction kept 7 bases outside the gene matches. CDR3 length: 14 amino acids. CDR3: CSVSGQHMNTEAFF. CDR3 in DNA: TGCAGCGTCTCGGGACAGCACATGAACACTGAAGCTTTCTTT. The full variable domain, with the rest looked up from reference TRBV29-1 and TRBJ1-1, is SAVISQKPSRDICQRGTSLTIQCQVDSQVTMMFWYRQQPGQSLTLIATANQGSEATYESGFVIDKFPISRPNLTFSTLTVSNMSPEDSSIYLCSVSGQHMNTEAFFGQGTRLTVV.

The chain joins TRBV29-1 to TRBJ2-2, with no clear D. Germline V lookup: CDR1 SQVTM, CDR2 ANQGSEA. Trimming cost V 4 bases and J 3 bases, with 12 bases left between them. The CDR3 totals 14 residues. CDR3 nucleotides: TGCAGCGTTGCTTCCGGCCTATACACCGGGGAGCTGTTTTTT. This translates into CSVASGLYTGELFF.

The chain couples TRBV3-1 (or the pseudogene TRBV3-2) to TRBJ1-2; weak D call: TRBD1 (5 bases). The CDR3 contains 15 residues. Germline lookup yields CDR1 LGHDT and CDR2 YNNKEL (reference sequence). Trimming took 2 bases from V and 6 from J, leaving 16 bases between them. The chain's CDR3 is CASSQFEGSADGYTF. CDR3 DNA: TGTGCCAGCAGCCAATTCGAGGGGTCGGCGGATGGCTACACCTTC.

The chain carries TRBV20-1 and TRBJ1-2, with 7 bases identical to TRBD1. The CDR3 runs 11 residues. Germline V gives CDR1 DFQATT, CDR2 SNEGSKA (reference sequence). CDR3 protein: CRIDREYGYTF. CDR3 nucleotide sequence: TGCAGGATCGACAGGGAATATGGCTACACCTTC.